The next 17 T cell receptor beta chains were all read from a single sample in a study of cytomegalovirus exposure and HLA in healthy donors. The PCR employed 60 Vbeta primers together with 13 Jbeta primers. The method was immunoSEQ multiplex PCR; TCRdb's version includes in-frame clones alone and lacks a portion of them. In the table there are some 170,000 clones, around four fifths of which are singletons. Input material: PBMCs. Source of these receptors: a man in his fifties or sixties in good health and CMV-seropositive.

The chain uses TRBV7-9 and TRBJ2-1; D not certain. V lost 0 bases to trimming and J lost 0 bases, with 6 bases between them. Germline-derived CDR1 and CDR2 are SEHNR and FQNEAQ (reference sequence). CDR3 length equals 15 residues. CDR3: CASSLAARSYNEQFF. In DNA form, the CDR3 reads TGTGCCAGCAGCTTAGCAGCCCGCTCCTACAATGAGCAGTTCTTC.

This chain joins TRBV19 and TRBJ1-2; D is unresolved. CDR1 and CDR2 (germline): LNHDA, SQIVND (reference sequence). The V end lost 3 bases, the J end lost 3 bases, and 8 bases lay between the germline ends. The length of the CDR3 is 13 residues. The CDR3 spells CASSIGFDYGYTF. CDR3 DNA: TGTGCCAGTAGTATCGGGTTCGACTATGGCTACACCTTC.

The gene calls are TRBV19 and TRBJ2-7; no reliable D call. The CDR3 contains 13 residues. With 6 bases removed from V and 3 bases from J, the gap between germline ends came to 12 bases. Per germline, CDR1 LNHDA and CDR2 SQIVND (reference sequence). This CDR3 is CASSPDSGYEQYF. The CDR3 nucleotides read TGTGCCAGTAGCCCCGACTCGGGCTACGAGCAGTACTTC. The full variable domain, completed using reference TRBV19 and TRBJ2-7, is DGGITQSPKYLFRKEGQNVTLSCEQNLNHDAMYWYRQDPGQGLRLIYYSQIVNDFQKGDIAEGYSVSREKKESFPLTVTSAQKNPTAFYLCASSPDSGYEQYFGPGTRLTVT.

The J gene is TRBJ1-5, the V gene TRBV18; no reliable D call. Deletions cut 6 bases from V and 4 bases from J, with 10 bases between. The CDR3 loop spans 13 amino acids. Germline CDR1 reads KGHSH; CDR2 reads LQKENI. CDR3 nucleotides: TGTGCCAGCTCCGATCAGGAAAATCAGCCCCAGCATTTT. Its translation: CASSDQENQPQHF.

The gene calls are TRBV11-2 and TRBJ1-1; D remains ambiguous. CDR1 is SGHAT, CDR2 FQNNGV, per germline. V was clipped by 2 bases and J by 1 base, with 8 bases between them. There are 14 residues in the CDR3. The CDR3 DNA sequence: TGTGCCAGCAGCTTATACAACACGAACACTGAAGCTTTCTTT. This sequence encodes CASSLYNTNTEAFF.

This clone has more than one count but fewer than ten. At one boundary the junction diverges from the germline segment, which might be a read error. The chain recombines TRBV28 with TRBJ1-2, with unresolved D. CDR3 length: 13 residues. CDR1 MDHEN and CDR2 SYDVKM come from the germline V gene. The CDR3 spells CASSPAAATTQVF. CDR3 nucleotide sequence: TGTGCCAGCAGTCCGGCGGCAGCAACCACGCAAGTGTTC.

The chain employs TRBV5-1 and TRBJ2-5; 10 bases fit TRBD1. The J call is doubtful: the DNA matches TRBJ2-7 better. Germline CDR1 and CDR2: SGHRS and YFSETQ. CDR3 size: 14 residues. The chain's CDR3 is CASSARDRGHEQYF. DNA of the CDR3: TGCGCCAGCAGCGCCCGGGACAGGGGCCACGAGCAGTACTTC.

V and J are TRBV5-1 and TRBJ2-1; 10 bases map to TRBD1. Germline values: CDR1 SGHRS, CDR2 YFSETQ. Trimming at V came to 4 bases and at J to 4 bases, leaving 11 bases not matched to a gene. The CDR3 has 17 amino acids. This chain's CDR3 is CASSLYGGQGTYNEQFF. In nucleotides, the CDR3 is TGCGCCAGCAGCCTATATGGGGGACAGGGGACTTACAATGAGCAGTTCTTC.

The V and J genes are TRBV7-9 and TRBJ2-1; D is possibly TRBD2 (5 bases). The CDR3 loop spans 15 amino acids. Deletions cut 7 bases from V and 0 bases from J, with 13 bases between. Germline V lookup: CDR1 SEHNR, CDR2 FQNEAQ (reference sequence). As DNA, the CDR3 is TGTGCCAGCACCCTTATGGCGGGCTCCTACAATGAGCAGTTCTTC. Amino acid sequence: CASTLMAGSYNEQFF. Based on the CDR3 plus reference TRBV7-9 and TRBJ2-1, the full variable domain is DTGVSQNPRHKITKRGQNVTFRCDPISEHNRLYWYRQTLGQGPEFLTYFQNEAQLEKSRLLSDRFSAERPKGSFSTLEIQRTEQGDSAMYLCASTLMAGSYNEQFFGPGTRLTVL.

V gene TRBV5-5 combines with J gene TRBJ2-7; D is perhaps TRBD2 (6 bases). CDR1 and CDR2 (germline): SGHKS, YYEKEE (reference sequence). V was clipped by 4 bases and J by 4 bases, with 12 bases between them. The CDR3 contains 13 residues. CDR3 sequence (DNA): TGTGCCAGCAGCCAAATCGGGGGATACGAGCAGTACTTC. Protein sequence: CASSQIGGYEQYF.

The rearrangement links TRBV30 to TRBJ1-2; perhaps TRBD1 as D (5 bases). The V end lost 6 bases, the J end lost 2 bases, and 16 bases lay between the germline ends. The CDR3 totals 14 residues. The germline gives CDR1 GTSNPN, CDR2 SVGIG (reference sequence). CDR3 DNA: TGTGCCTGCCGCCCCATTGACAGAAACTATGGCTACACCTTC. It yields the protein CACRPIDRNYGYTF.

J is TRBJ1-1 and V is TRBV28, with 7 bases aligning to TRBD1. This CDR3 is 18 amino acids long. J gave up 0 bases and V 8 bases, and 18 bases lay outside the gene matches. CDR1 is MDHEN, CDR2 SYDVKM, per germline. CDR3 sequence reads: CASSPRGGTVIMNTEAFF. CDR3 nucleotide sequence: TGTGCCAGCTCCCCTAGAGGCGGGACAGTAATCATGAACACTGAAGCTTTCTTT.

The chain employs TRBV15 and TRBJ2-3, with D perhaps matching TRBD2 (5 bases). The CDR3 runs 14 residues. Per germline, CDR1 LNHNV and CDR2 YYDKDF (reference sequence). V lost 8 bases and J 2 bases, leaving 14 bases between the germline ends. The CDR3 sequence: CATEGSAYTDTQYF. As DNA, the CDR3 is TGTGCCACCGAAGGGAGCGCGTACACAGATACGCAGTATTTT. The whole variable domain, filled in from reference TRBV15 and TRBJ2-3, reads DAMVIQNPRYQVTQFGKPVTLSCSQTLNHNVMYWYQQKSSQAPKLLFHYYDKDFNNEADTPDNFQSRRPNTSFCFLDIRSPGLGDTAMYLCATEGSAYTDTQYFGPGTRLTVL.

The V gene is TRBV5-1, the J gene TRBJ1-2, with D hard to call. V was pared by 0 bases and J by 4 bases, with 7 bases between. Germline V gene lookup returns CDR1 SGHRS and CDR2 YFSETQ. CDR3 length equals 13 residues. In DNA, the CDR3 is TGCGCCAGCAGCTTGGGGGCAGGCTATGGCTACACCTTC. It codes for CASSLGAGYGYTF.

This chain connects TRBV9 to TRBJ1-2; 7 nucleotides agree with TRBD1. Losses at the gene ends were 3 bases for V and 4 bases for J; bases not matched to a gene: 9. Per the germline V gene, CDR1 is SGDLS and CDR2 is YYNGEE. The CDR3 consists of 15 residues. Written as DNA, the CDR3 is TGTGCCAGCAGCGCTAACAGGGGAATATCCTATGGCTACACCTTC. Translation: CASSANRGISYGYTF. Based on the CDR3 plus reference TRBV9 and TRBJ1-2, the full variable domain is DSGVTQTPKHLITATGQRVTLRCSPRSGDLSVYWYQQSLDQGLQFLIQYYNGEERAKGNILERFSAQQFPDLHSELNLSSLELGDSALYFCASSANRGISYGYTFGSGTRLTVV.

The chain is built from TRBV6-4 and TRBJ2-2; 8 nucleotides line up with TRBD1. This CDR3 region has 16 residues. CDR1 is MRHNA and CDR2 is SNTAGT in the germline V gene. Trimming cost V 4 bases and J 2 bases; bases outside gene matches: 6. The CDR3: CASSARQGANTGELFF. CDR3 nucleotide sequence: TGTGCCAGCAGTGCTCGCCAGGGGGCAAACACCGGGGAGCTGTTTTTT.

This clone showed up just once. The chain recombines TRBV29-1 with TRBJ1-3, with D unresolved. The germline V gene encodes CDR1 SQVTM and CDR2 ANQGSEA. V lost 7 bases to trimming and J lost 0 bases, with 10 bases between them. CDR3 length: 13 residues. CDR3 sequence: CSARPSSGNTIYF. The DNA of the CDR3 is TGCAGCGCCCGTCCTAGCTCTGGAAACACCATATATTTT.